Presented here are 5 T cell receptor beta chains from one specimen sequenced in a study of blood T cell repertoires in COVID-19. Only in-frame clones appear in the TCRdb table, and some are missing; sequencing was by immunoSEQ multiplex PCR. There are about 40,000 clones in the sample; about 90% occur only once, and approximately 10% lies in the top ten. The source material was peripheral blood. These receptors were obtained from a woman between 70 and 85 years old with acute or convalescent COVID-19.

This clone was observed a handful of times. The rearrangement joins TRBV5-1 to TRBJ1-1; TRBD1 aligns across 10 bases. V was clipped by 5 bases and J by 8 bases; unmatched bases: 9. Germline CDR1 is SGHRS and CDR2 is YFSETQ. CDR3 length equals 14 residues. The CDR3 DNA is TGCGCCAGCAGTCTCGCGACAGGGGGCGTGGAAGCTTTCTTT. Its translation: CASSLATGGVEAFF. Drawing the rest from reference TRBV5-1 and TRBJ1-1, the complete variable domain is KAGVTQTPRYLIKTRGQQVTLSCSPISGHRSVSWYQQTPGQGLQFLFEYFSETQRNKGNFPGRFSGRQFSNSRSEMNVSTLELGDSALYLCASSLATGGVEAFFGQGTRLTVV.

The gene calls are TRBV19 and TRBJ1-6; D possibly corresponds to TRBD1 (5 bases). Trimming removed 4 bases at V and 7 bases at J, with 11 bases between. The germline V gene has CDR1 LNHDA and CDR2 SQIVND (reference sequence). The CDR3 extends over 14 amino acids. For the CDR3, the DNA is TGTGCCAGTAGTACGGGACTCTACAATTCACCCCTCCACTTT. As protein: CASSTGLYNSPLHF. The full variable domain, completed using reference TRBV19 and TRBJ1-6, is DGGITQSPKYLFRKEGQNVTLSCEQNLNHDAMYWYRQDPGQGLRLIYYSQIVNDFQKGDIAEGYSVSREKKESFPLTVTSAQKNPTAFYLCASSTGLYNSPLHFGNGTRLTVT.

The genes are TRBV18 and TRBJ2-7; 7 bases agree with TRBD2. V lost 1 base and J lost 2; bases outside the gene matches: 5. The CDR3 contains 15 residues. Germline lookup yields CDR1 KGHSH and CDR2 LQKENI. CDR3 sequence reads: CASSPLGGITYEQYV. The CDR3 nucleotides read TGTGCCAGCTCACCACTGGGGGGGATAACCTACGAGCAGTACGTC.

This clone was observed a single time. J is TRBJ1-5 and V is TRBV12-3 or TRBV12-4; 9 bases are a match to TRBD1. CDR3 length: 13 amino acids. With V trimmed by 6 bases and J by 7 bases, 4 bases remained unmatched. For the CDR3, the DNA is TGTGCCAGCAGGGGGACAGGGAGGCAGCCCCAGCATTTT. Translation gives CASRGTGRQPQHF.

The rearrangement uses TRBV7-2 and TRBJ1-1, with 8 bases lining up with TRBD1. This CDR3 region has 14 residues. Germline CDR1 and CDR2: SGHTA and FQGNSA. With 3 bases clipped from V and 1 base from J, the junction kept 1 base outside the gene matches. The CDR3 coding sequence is TGTGCCAGCAGCTTCGACAGGGGGAACACTGAAGCTTTCTTT. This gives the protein CASSFDRGNTEAFF.